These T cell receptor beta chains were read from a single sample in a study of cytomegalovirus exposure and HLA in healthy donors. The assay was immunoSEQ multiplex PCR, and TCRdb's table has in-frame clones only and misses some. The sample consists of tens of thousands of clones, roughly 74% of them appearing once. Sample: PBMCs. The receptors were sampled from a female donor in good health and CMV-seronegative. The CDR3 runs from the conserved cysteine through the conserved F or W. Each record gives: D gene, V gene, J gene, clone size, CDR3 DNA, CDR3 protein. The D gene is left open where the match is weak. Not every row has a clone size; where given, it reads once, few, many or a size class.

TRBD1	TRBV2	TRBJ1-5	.	TGTGCCAGCAGTGGGACAGGGGTAATACAGCCCCAGCATTTT	CASSGTGVIQPQHF
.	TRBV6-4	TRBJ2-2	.	TGTGCCAGCAGGCAGGAGGGGAACACCGGGGAGCTGTTTTTT	CASRQEGNTGELFF
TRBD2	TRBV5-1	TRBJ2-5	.	TGCGCCAGCAGCTTGGTTTTAGCGGGGGGGCCGGGGGAGACCCAGTACTTC	CASSLVLAGGPGETQYF
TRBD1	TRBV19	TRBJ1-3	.	TGTGCCAGTAGTAATCAGGGGGCAGCTAGTGGAAACACCATATATTTT	CASSNQGAASGNTIYF
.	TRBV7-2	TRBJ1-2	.	TGTGCCAGCAGCTTAGACAGGGCTTTACGTGGCTACACCTTC	CASSLDRALRGYTF
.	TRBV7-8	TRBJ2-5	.	TGTGCCAGCAGCTTAATCCCCAGTCCCGAGACCCAGTACTTC	CASSLIPSPETQYF
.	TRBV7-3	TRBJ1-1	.	TGTGCCAGCAGCTTTACCAGAAACACTGAAGCTTTCTTT	CASSFTRNTEAFF
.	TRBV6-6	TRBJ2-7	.	TGTGCCAGCAGTTCCTCCGGGGGAAGCTACGAGCAGTACTTC	CASSSSGGSYEQYF
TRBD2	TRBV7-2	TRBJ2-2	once	TGTGCCAGCAGCGGCGGACTAGCGGGGTTTAACGGGGAGCTGTTTTTT	CASSGGLAGFNGELFF
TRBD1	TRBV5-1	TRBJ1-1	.	TGCGCCAGCAGAGTGGGGGGACGGGGACAGTTTCTCACTGAAGCTTTCTTT	CASRVGGRGQFLTEAFF
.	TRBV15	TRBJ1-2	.	TGTGCCACCAGCAGAGATCCCCGGTTCTATGGCTACACCTTC	CATSRDPRFYGYTF
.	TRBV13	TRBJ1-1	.	TGTGCCAGCAGCCGGTGGGGAGGGGCAATCATGAACACTGAAGCTTTCTTT	CASSRWGGAIMNTEAFF
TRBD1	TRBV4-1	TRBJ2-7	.	TGCGCCAGCAGCCAAGGGAGGTCGAGGGGGCCTATCGAGCAGTACTTC	CASSQGRSRGPIEQYF
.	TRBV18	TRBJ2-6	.	TGTGCCAGCTCACCAATGAGGATCTCTGGGGCCAACGTCCTGACTTTC	CASSPMRISGANVLTF
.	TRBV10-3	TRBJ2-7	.	TGTGCCATCAGTGAGTCCCGAACAGAGTCCTACGAGCAGTACTTC	CAISESRTESYEQYF
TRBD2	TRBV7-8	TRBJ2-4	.	TGTGCCAGCAGCTTAGACGGGGGGGCGGCCAAAAACATTCAGTACTTC	CASSLDGGAAKNIQYF
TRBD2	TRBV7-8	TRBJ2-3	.	TGTGCCAGCAGCTTCGGCGGGGGGGGAGTGGCAGATACGCAGTATTTT	CASSFGGGGVADTQYF
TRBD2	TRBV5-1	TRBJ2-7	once	TGCGCCAGCAGCGGTAGCGGGGGTTACTCCTACGAGCAGTACTTC	CASSGSGGYSYEQYF
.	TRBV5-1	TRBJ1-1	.	TGCGCCAGCAGCTTGTGGGGGGTCACTGAAGCTTTCTTT	CASSLWGVTEAFF
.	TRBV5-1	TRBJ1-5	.	TGCGCCAGCAGCTTGGAGGGGAGGAATCAGCCCCAGCATTTT	CASSLEGRNQPQHF
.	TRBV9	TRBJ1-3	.	TGTGCCAGCAGCACTGACTCTGGAAACACCATATATTTT	CASSTDSGNTIYF
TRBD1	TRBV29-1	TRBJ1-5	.	TGCAGCGTTGAAACAGGGGGTAATCAGCCCCAGCATTTT	CSVETGGNQPQHF
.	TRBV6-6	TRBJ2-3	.	TGTGCCATCCGGTGGGGGGAAAGGCAGTATTTT	CAIRWGERQYF
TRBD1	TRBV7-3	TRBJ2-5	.	TGTGCCAGCAGGCCGGGACAGGGTATCGGAGAGACCCAGTACTTC	CASRPGQGIGETQYF
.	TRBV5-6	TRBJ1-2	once	TGTGCCAGCAGCCCCGGGGTGGGCGGTGGCTACACCTTC	CASSPGVGGGYTF
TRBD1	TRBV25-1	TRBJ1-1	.	TGTGCCAGCAGTTCCCCTGGGACAGTCTGTGAAGCTTTCTTT	CASSSPGTVCEAFF
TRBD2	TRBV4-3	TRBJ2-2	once	TGCGCCAGCAGCTCCCGGGACTACCCCACCGGGGAGCTGTTTTTT	CASSSRDYPTGELFF
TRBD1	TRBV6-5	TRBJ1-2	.	TGTGCCAGCAGTTACGACAGGGCCTGGAGTGGCTACACCTTC	CASSYDRAWSGYTF
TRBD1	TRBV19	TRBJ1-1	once	TGTGCCAGTAGTATTTACAGGGGGTGGGGCGCTTTCTTT	CASSIYRGWGAFF
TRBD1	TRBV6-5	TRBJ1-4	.	TGTGCCAGCAGTTACTCGAGACAGGGGCTGCGCGGAAAACTGTTTTTT	CASSYSRQGLRGKLFF
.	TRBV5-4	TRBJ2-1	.	TGTGCCACGGTGACGGACAGCTCCTACAATGAGCAGTTCTTC	CATVTDSSYNEQFF
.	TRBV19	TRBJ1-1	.	TGTGCCAGTAGGCCAGGATCTGGAATGAACACTGAAGCTTTCTTT	CASRPGSGMNTEAFF
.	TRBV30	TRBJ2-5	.	TGTGCCGGGGCGCGGGACTTCCAAGAGACCCAGTACTTC	CAGARDFQETQYF
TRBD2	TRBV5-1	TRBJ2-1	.	TGCGCCAGCCGCAGCGGGATGGGGAGCTACAATGAGCAGTTCTTC	CASRSGMGSYNEQFF
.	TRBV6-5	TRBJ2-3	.	TGTGCCAGCAGTTTACCAGGGGCAGATACGCAGTATTTT	CASSLPGADTQYF
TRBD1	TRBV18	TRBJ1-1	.	TGTGCCAGCTCATTACAGGGGTACACTGAAGCTTTCTTT	CASSLQGYTEAFF
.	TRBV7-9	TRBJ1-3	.	TGTGCCAGCAATCAAATGCAGGTTTTCTCTGGAAACACCATATATTTT	CASNQMQVFSGNTIYF
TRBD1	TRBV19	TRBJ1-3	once	TGTGCCAGTAGTACCCGCAACAGGGGGCGCGGAAACACCATATATTTT	CASSTRNRGRGNTIYF
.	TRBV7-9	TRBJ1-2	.	TGTGCCAGCACCCTGACAGTCGCCAATGGCTACACCTTC	CASTLTVANGYTF
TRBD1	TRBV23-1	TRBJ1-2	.	TGCGCCAGCAGTCAATCGGGACAGGGAAGACTTGATATATATGGCTACACCTTC	CASSQSGQGRLDIYGYTF
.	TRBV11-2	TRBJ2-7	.	TGTGCCAGCAGCATTGGGAGGTACAAGGAGACCTACGAGCAGTACTTC	CASSIGRYKETYEQYF
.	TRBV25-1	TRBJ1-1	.	TGTGCCAGCGGGGCCGGATCTGAAGCTTTCTTT	CASGAGSEAFF
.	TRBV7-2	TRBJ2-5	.	TGTGCCAGCAGCTTAGCGGGGGGACTCCAAGAGACCCAGTACTTC	CASSLAGGLQETQYF
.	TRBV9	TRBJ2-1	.	TGTGCCAGCAGCGAAACAAGCTCCTACAATGAGCAGTTCTTC	CASSETSSYNEQFF